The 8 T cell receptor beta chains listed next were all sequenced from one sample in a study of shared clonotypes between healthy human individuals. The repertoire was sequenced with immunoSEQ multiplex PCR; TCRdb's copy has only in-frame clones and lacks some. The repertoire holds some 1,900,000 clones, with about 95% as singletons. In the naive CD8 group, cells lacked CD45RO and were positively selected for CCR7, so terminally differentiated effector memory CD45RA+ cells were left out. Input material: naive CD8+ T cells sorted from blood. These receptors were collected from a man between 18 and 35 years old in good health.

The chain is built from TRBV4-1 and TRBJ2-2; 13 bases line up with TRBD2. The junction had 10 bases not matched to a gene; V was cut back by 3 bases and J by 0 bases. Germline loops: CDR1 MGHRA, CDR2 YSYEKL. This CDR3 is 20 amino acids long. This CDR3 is CASSQPYGLAGEPNTGELFF. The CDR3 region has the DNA TGCGCCAGCAGCCAGCCCTATGGACTAGCGGGGGAACCGAACACCGGGGAGCTGTTTTTT.

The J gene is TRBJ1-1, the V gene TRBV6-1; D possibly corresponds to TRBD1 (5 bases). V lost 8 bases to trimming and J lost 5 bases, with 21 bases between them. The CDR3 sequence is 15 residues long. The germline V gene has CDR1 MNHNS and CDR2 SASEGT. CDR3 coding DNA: TGTGCCAGCGTTCAGGGCAGAGCGGGGAGAACTGAAGCTTTCTTT. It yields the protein CASVQGRAGRTEAFF.

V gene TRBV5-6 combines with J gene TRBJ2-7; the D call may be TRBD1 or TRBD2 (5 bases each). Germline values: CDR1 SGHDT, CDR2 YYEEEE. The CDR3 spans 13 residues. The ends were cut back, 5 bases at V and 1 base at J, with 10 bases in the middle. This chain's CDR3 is CASSWDLSYEQYF. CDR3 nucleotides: TGTGCCAGCAGTTGGGACCTTTCCTACGAGCAGTACTTC. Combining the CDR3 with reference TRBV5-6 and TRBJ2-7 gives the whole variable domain DAGVTQSPTHLIKTRGQQVTLRCSPKSGHDTVSWYQQALGQGPQFIFQYYEEEERQRGNFPDRFSGHQFPNYSSELNVNALLLGDSALYLCASSWDLSYEQYFGPGTRLTVT.

The CDR3 loop reads CASSIGVSGNTIYF. Here the CDR3 DNA reads TGTGCCAGTAGTATCGGGGTCTCTGGAAACACCATATATTTT. The chain employs TRBV19 and TRBJ1-3, with D hard to call. CDR3 length: 14 amino acids. Germline-derived CDR1 and CDR2 are LNHDA and SQIVND (reference sequence). The V end lost 3 bases, the J end lost 0 bases, and 6 bases lay between the germline ends.

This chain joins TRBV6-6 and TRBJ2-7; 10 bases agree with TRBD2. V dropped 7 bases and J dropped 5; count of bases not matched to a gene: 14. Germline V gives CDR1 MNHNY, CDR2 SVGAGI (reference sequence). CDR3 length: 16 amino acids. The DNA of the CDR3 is TGTGCCAGCAACGAAGCCCCAAGCGGGGGGGCCCACGAGCAGTACTTC. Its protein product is CASNEAPSGGAHEQYF.

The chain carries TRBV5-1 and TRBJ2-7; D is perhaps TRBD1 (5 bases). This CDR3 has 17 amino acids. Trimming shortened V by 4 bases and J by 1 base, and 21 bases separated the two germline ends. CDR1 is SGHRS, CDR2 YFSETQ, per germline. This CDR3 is CASSPSLTGIQSYEQYF. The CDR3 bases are TGCGCCAGCAGCCCCTCTTTAACAGGTATACAATCCTACGAGCAGTACTTC. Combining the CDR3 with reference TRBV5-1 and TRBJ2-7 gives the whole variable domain KAGVTQTPRYLIKTRGQQVTLSCSPISGHRSVSWYQQTPGQGLQFLFEYFSETQRNKGNFPGRFSGRQFSNSRSEMNVSTLELGDSALYLCASSPSLTGIQSYEQYFGPGTRLTVT.

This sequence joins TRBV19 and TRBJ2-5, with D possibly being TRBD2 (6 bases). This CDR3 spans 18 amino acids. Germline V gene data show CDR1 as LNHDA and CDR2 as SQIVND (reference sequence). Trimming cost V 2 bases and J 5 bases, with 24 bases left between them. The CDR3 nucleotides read TGTGCCAGTAGTATATTCCCCCGGGACTCGACCCCCTGGGAGACCCAGTACTTC. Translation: CASSIFPRDSTPWETQYF. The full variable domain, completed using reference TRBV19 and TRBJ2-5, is DGGITQSPKYLFRKEGQNVTLSCEQNLNHDAMYWYRQDPGQGLRLIYYSQIVNDFQKGDIAEGYSVSREKKESFPLTVTSAQKNPTAFYLCASSIFPRDSTPWETQYFGPGTRLLVL.

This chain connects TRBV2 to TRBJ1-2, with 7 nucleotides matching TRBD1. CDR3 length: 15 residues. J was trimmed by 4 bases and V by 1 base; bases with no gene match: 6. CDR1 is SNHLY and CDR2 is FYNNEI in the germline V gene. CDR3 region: CASSEGQGSIYGYTF. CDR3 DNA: TGTGCCAGCAGTGAAGGACAGGGCTCGATCTATGGCTACACCTTC.